Presented here are 26 T cell receptor beta chains from one specimen sequenced in a study of shared clonotypes between healthy human individuals. Libraries were prepared by immunoSEQ multiplex PCR; TCRdb keeps only in-frame clonotypes and omits some of them. The table shows some 650,000 clones, with 97% occurring only once. The material sequenced was naive CD4+ T cells sorted from blood. The subset denotes: CD45RA+ positively selected. Receptors were obtained from a woman aged 30 to 39 in good health.

V and J are TRBV18 and TRBJ2-7; possibly TRBD1 for D (6 bases). From germline, CDR1 is KGHSH and CDR2 LQKENI. Trimming shortened V by 5 bases and J by 4 bases, and 12 bases separated the two germline ends. This CDR3 spans 13 amino acids. CDR3 region: CASSSSQGYEQYF. DNA of the CDR3: TGTGCCAGCTCATCATCCCAGGGGTACGAGCAGTACTTC.

V usage is TRBV10-3 and J usage is TRBJ1-5; TRBD1 might be the D (5 bases). The CDR3 extends over 15 amino acids. Trimming left V 4 bases short and J 2 bases short, with 12 bases between. Germline V gene data show CDR1 as ENHRY and CDR2 as SYGVKD. The CDR3 coding sequence is TGTGCCATCAGTGCCGAGGGGCGGGGCAATCAGCCCCAGCATTTT. Its protein is CAISAEGRGNQPQHF.

A note on this clone: Other nucleotide sequences from this sample produce the same CDR3. This chain connects TRBV6-1 to TRBJ2-7, with D unclear. Germline loops: CDR1 MNHNS, CDR2 SASEGT. Between the trimmed V and J ends, which lost 4 bases and 0 bases, there was a span of 10 bases. CDR3 size: 14 residues. The CDR3: CASSVAGYSYEQYF. Written as DNA, the CDR3 is TGTGCCAGCAGTGTGGCAGGTTACTCCTACGAGCAGTACTTC.

The chain carries TRBV2 and TRBJ1-1, with D unresolved. Trimming removed 7 bases at V and 2 bases at J, with 14 bases between. Germline V gene lookup returns CDR1 SNHLY and CDR2 FYNNEI. This CDR3 region has 14 residues. CDR3 sequence: CASTLGTVNTEAFF. DNA of the CDR3: TGTGCCAGCACTCTAGGAACAGTAAACACTGAAGCTTTCTTT.

The CDR3 reads CASSQGPSGSYEQYF. The CDR3, as DNA: TGTGCCAGCAGCCAAGGGCCTAGCGGGAGTTACGAGCAGTACTTC. The genes are TRBV28 and TRBJ2-7; 10 bases match TRBD2. The germline CDR1 and CDR2 sequences are MDHEN and SYDVKM. This CDR3 has 15 amino acids. The trim removed 6 bases at V and 4 bases at J, leaving 9 bases unmatched.

The chain couples TRBV9 to TRBJ1-3, with 8 nucleotides matching TRBD1. Germline trimming cut 0 bases from V and 4 bases from J; bases unmatched to any gene: 6. In germline, CDR1 is SGDLS, CDR2 YYNGEE. CDR3 length equals 16 residues. The CDR3 DNA is TGTGCCAGCAGCGTAGGCGTCAGGGGGCGCGGAAACACCATATATTTT. It codes for CASSVGVRGRGNTIYF.

This chain uses TRBV29-1 with TRBJ2-5; TRBD1 aligns across 10 bases. The end of the DNA fits TRBJ2-7 better, so the J call may be wrong. The CDR3 has 14 amino acids. Germline lookup yields CDR1 SQVTM and CDR2 ANQGSEA. The CDR3 sequence: CSVLGQGGVYEQYF. CDR3 sequence (DNA): TGCAGCGTTCTCGGACAGGGGGGAGTATACGAGCAGTACTTC.

V is TRBV5-1 and J is TRBJ2-3, with unresolved D. V dropped 0 bases and J dropped 3 bases, with 11 bases sitting between them. Germline V CDR1 and CDR2: SGHRS, YFSETQ. There are 15 residues in the CDR3. The CDR3 sequence is CASSLAGAFTDTQYF. The CDR3, as DNA: TGCGCCAGCAGCTTGGCCGGAGCGTTTACAGATACGCAGTATTTT.

This clone has only one observation. This chain uses TRBV29-1 with TRBJ1-1; a possible D gene is TRBD1 (5 bases). The CDR3 has 14 residues. The germline V gene has CDR1 SQVTM and CDR2 ANQGSEA. Trimming took off 0 bases at V and 6 bases at J, with 14 bases between the two ends. CDR3 loop: CSVEDRGERSEAFF. The DNA of the CDR3 is TGCAGCGTTGAAGATAGGGGTGAGAGGTCTGAAGCTTTCTTT.

The chain employs TRBV19 and TRBJ2-1, with 9 nucleotides matching TRBD2. The germline gives CDR1 LNHDA, CDR2 SQIVND (reference sequence). The V and J ends lost 4 bases and 2 bases, in that order; junction bases with no gene match: 0. CDR3 length: 14 residues. CDR3 loop: CASSTSGTYNEQFF. In DNA, the CDR3 is TGTGCCAGTAGTACTAGCGGGACCTACAATGAGCAGTTCTTC.

The chain carries TRBV28 and TRBJ1-2, with a tentative D call TRBD1 (5 bases). The CDR3 runs 13 residues. CDR1 is MDHEN, CDR2 SYDVKM, per germline. V was clipped by 2 bases and J by 8 bases, with 12 bases between them. The CDR3 protein is CASSLIRGSGYTF. DNA for the CDR3: TGTGCCAGCAGTTTAATCCGGGGCTCGGGCTACACCTTC.

V usage is TRBV5-5 and J usage is TRBJ1-3; D ambiguous. The CDR3 has 15 residues. Germline assignment: CDR1 SGHKS and CDR2 YYEKEE (reference sequence). The germline V and J ends were trimmed by 1 base and 1 base, with 9 bases remaining between them. The CDR3 loop reads CASSLYYSSGNTIYF. The DNA for the CDR3 is TGTGCCAGCAGCTTGTACTATAGTTCTGGAAACACCATATATTTT.

CDR3 sequence: CAWSRRNPELAGEPDTQYF. In DNA form, the CDR3 reads TGTGCCTGGAGTAGAAGAAACCCGGAACTAGCGGGAGAACCGGATACGCAGTATTTT. This chain links TRBV30 with TRBJ2-3; TRBD2 agrees at 11 bases. The CDR3 sequence is 19 residues long. The junction had 19 bases not matched to a gene; V was cut back by 2 bases and J by 6 bases. CDR1 is GTSNPN, CDR2 SVGIG, per germline (reference sequence).

This chain connects TRBV7-8 to TRBJ2-7; 8 positions match TRBD2. V gave up 5 bases and J gave up 3 bases; unmatched junction bases: 12. This CDR3 is 16 amino acids long. The germline gives CDR1 SGHVS, CDR2 FQNEAQ. Here the CDR3 DNA reads TGTGCCAGCAGCGTGTCCCTAATAGCGGGATTCTACGAGCAGTACTTC. It codes for CASSVSLIAGFYEQYF.

This sequence joins TRBV2 and TRBJ1-6; a weak D match, TRBD1 (5 bases). V lost 3 bases and J lost 6, with 12 bases in between. The germline CDR1 and CDR2 sequences are SNHLY and FYNNEI. The CDR3 consists of 15 residues. The CDR3 protein is CASSDYAGSNSPLHF. In DNA form, the CDR3 reads TGTGCCAGCAGTGACTACGCAGGGTCTAATTCACCCCTCCACTTT.

The V and J genes are TRBV29-1 and TRBJ1-2, with 7 bases that match TRBD1. Trimming cost V 7 bases and J 8 bases; bases outside gene matches: 16. In germline, CDR1 is SQVTM, CDR2 ANQGSEA. The CDR3 covers 14 residues. The CDR3 here is CSGLDPTGKLGYTF. Written as DNA, the CDR3 is TGCAGCGGATTGGATCCGACAGGGAAATTAGGCTACACCTTC.

V usage is TRBV18 and J usage is TRBJ2-7; no firm D call. The CDR3 is 11 amino acids. Germline CDR1 KGHSH, CDR2 LQKENI. The V end lost 5 bases, the J end lost 7 bases, and 9 bases lay between the germline ends. CDR3 in amino acids: CASSDREEQYF. CDR3 sequence (DNA): TGTGCCAGCTCAGATAGAGAAGAGCAGTACTTC. Together with reference TRBV18 and TRBJ2-7, the CDR3 gives the full variable domain: NAGVMQNPRHLVRRRGQEARLRCSPMKGHSHVYWYRQLPEEGLKFMVYLQKENIIDESGMPKERFSAEFPKEGPSILRIQQVVRGDSAAYFCASSDREEQYFGPGTRLTVT.

This chain connects TRBV27 to TRBJ2-2; TRBD1 is a possible D gene (5 bases). Trimming removed 8 bases at V and 4 bases at J, with 26 bases between. Germline V gives CDR1 MNHEY, CDR2 SMNVEV (reference sequence). The length of the CDR3 is 18 residues. CDR3 sequence reads: CASREFRRLHDSTGELFF. CDR3 sequence (DNA): TGTGCCAGCCGAGAATTCCGCCGACTCCATGACAGCACCGGGGAGCTGTTTTTT.

The V and J genes are TRBV7-9 and TRBJ2-5; tentatively, D is TRBD1 or TRBD2 (5 bases each). V shed 5 bases and J shed 1 base, with 14 bases lying between them. This CDR3 is built from 15 residues. Germline CDR1 and CDR2: SEHNR and FQNEAQ (reference sequence). Written as DNA, the CDR3 is TGTGCCAGCAGCCTAGGACGGGGACGCCAAGAGACCCAGTACTTC. Translated: CASSLGRGRQETQYF.

The chain uses TRBV19 and TRBJ2-5; 10 bases match TRBD2. J lost 4 bases, V lost 3 bases, and 5 bases had no gene match. CDR1 is LNHDA, CDR2 SQIVND, per germline (reference sequence). The CDR3 runs 15 residues. The CDR3 loop reads CASSILAGARETQYF. As DNA, the CDR3 is TGTGCCAGTAGTATTCTAGCGGGAGCTAGAGAGACCCAGTACTTC. The full variable domain, rest sourced from reference TRBV19 and TRBJ2-5, is DGGITQSPKYLFRKEGQNVTLSCEQNLNHDAMYWYRQDPGQGLRLIYYSQIVNDFQKGDIAEGYSVSREKKESFPLTVTSAQKNPTAFYLCASSILAGARETQYFGPGTRLLVL.

This sequence joins TRBV6-1 and TRBJ1-5; no definite D call. Trimming removed 2 bases from V and 7 bases from J, with 9 bases in between. CDR3 size: 13 residues. Per the germline V gene, CDR1 is MNHNS and CDR2 is SASEGT. This CDR3 reads CASSEPAGQPQHF. The DNA of the CDR3 is TGTGCCAGCAGTGAACCCGCGGGGCAGCCCCAGCATTTT.

The chain is built from TRBV4-1 and TRBJ1-2; possible D gene TRBD1, 6 bases. In germline, CDR1 is MGHRA, CDR2 YSYEKL. Between the trimmed V and J ends, which lost 5 bases and 3 bases, there was a span of 16 bases. There are 15 residues in the CDR3. DNA of the CDR3: TGCGCCAGCAGCTCCCCAGCGGGGGGCGACTATGGCTACACCTTC. Its protein is CASSSPAGGDYGYTF.

The chain carries TRBV5-6 and TRBJ1-1, with D possibly TRBD1 on 5 matching bases. V lost 2 bases and J 5 bases, leaving 19 bases between the germline ends. The CDR3 is 16 residues long. Germline V gives CDR1 SGHDT, CDR2 YYEEEE. The CDR3 spells CASSFGSRGIGTEAFF. The DNA for the CDR3 is TGTGCCAGCAGCTTCGGTTCTAGGGGAATCGGGACTGAAGCTTTCTTT.

The genes are TRBV7-9 and TRBJ2-3, with D uncertain. V was shortened by 5 bases and J by 2 bases, with 8 bases between the two germline ends. This CDR3 spans 13 amino acids. The V gene's germline CDR1 is SEHNR and CDR2 FQNEAQ (reference sequence). CDR3 protein: CASSLGATDTQYF. DNA of the CDR3: TGTGCCAGCAGCCTCGGCGCCACAGATACGCAGTATTTT. The full variable domain, in which reference TRBV7-9 and TRBJ2-3 provide the parts outside the CDR3, is DTGVSQNPRHKITKRGQNVTFRCDPISEHNRLYWYRQTLGQGPEFLTYFQNEAQLEKSRLLSDRFSAERPKGSFSTLEIQRTEQGDSAMYLCASSLGATDTQYFGPGTRLTVL.

The CDR3 protein is CASKAGQEGNQPQHF. CDR3 nucleotide sequence: TGTGCCAGCAAGGCAGGACAGGAGGGCAATCAGCCCCAGCATTTT. The gene calls are TRBV27 and TRBJ1-5; 7 nucleotides align to TRBD1. V shed 7 bases, J shed 2 bases, and the junction held 8 bases outside the gene matches. Looked up from germline, CDR1 is MNHEY and CDR2 is SMNVEV (reference sequence). The CDR3 loop spans 15 amino acids.

The CDR3 spells CSVEARLAPYEQYF. CDR3 DNA: TGCAGCGTTGAAGCCCGCCTAGCGCCATACGAGCAGTACTTC. The chain carries TRBV29-1 and TRBJ2-7; maybe TRBD2 (6 bases). V shed 1 base and J shed 4 bases, with 14 bases lying between them. CDR3 length: 14 amino acids. Germline assignment: CDR1 SQVTM and CDR2 ANQGSEA.